A selection of T cell receptor beta chains follows, all from one sample in a study of T cell responses to AZD1222 COVID-19 vaccine. The method was immunoSEQ multiplex PCR; TCRdb's version includes in-frame clones alone and lacks a portion of them. The sample has more than 70,000 clones; roughly 90% are singletons. The source was peripheral blood, collected 28 days after the second AZD1222 dose. All receptors derive from an adult who received the AZD1222 COVID-19 vaccine. CDR3s include the opening cysteine and the closing phenylalanine or tryptophan. D genes are given only for firm matches. A clone size is listed for some rows: how often the clone was seen (once, few, many), or a class if it is expanded.

V	J	size	D	CDR3	DNA
TRBV6-1	TRBJ2-7	-	TRBD1	CASSKGQNEQYF	TGTGCCAGCAGTAAGGGACAGAACGAGCAGTACTTC
TRBV6-5	TRBJ2-2	-	-	CASSRQANTGELFF	TGTGCCAGCAGTCGACAGGCGAACACCGGGGAGCTGTTTTTT
TRBV25-1	TRBJ2-1	-	-	CASSEYKGSREQEQFF	TGTGCCAGCAGTGAATATAAAGGGTCTAGAGAGCAAGAGCAGTTCTTC
TRBV11-2	TRBJ2-2	-	TRBD2	CASSRTSGNTGELFF	TGTGCCAGCAGCCGGACTAGCGGGAACACCGGGGAGCTGTTTTTT
TRBV7-9	TRBJ1-4	-	TRBD1	CASSSARDRGMANEKLFF	TGTGCCAGCAGCTCCGCCCGGGACAGGGGCATGGCTAATGAAAAACTGTTTTTT
TRBV7-9	TRBJ1-5	-	-	CASSQSLNQPQHF	TGTGCCAGCAGCCAGAGCCTGAATCAGCCCCAGCATTTT
TRBV9	TRBJ2-7	-	-	CASSVGAGAEQYF	TGTGCCAGCAGCGTAGGAGCAGGGGCCGAGCAGTACTTC
TRBV5-1	TRBJ2-2	-	TRBD2	CASSTTRGGAGELFF	TGCGCCAGCAGCACGACTCGCGGGGGGGCCGGGGAGCTGTTTTTT
TRBV6-5	TRBJ1-5	-	-	CASSYRSQSQPQHF	TGTGCCAGCAGTTACAGGTCCCAAAGTCAGCCCCAGCATTTT
TRBV19	TRBJ2-3	-	-	CASLDKFTDTQYF	TGTGCCAGTTTGGACAAATTCACAGATACGCAGTATTTT
TRBV9	TRBJ2-7	-	-	CASSANPGVRGHEQYF	TGTGCCAGCAGCGCGAACCCGGGGGTCAGGGGCCACGAGCAGTACTTC
TRBV27	TRBJ2-5	-	-	CASSLKFEGHYQETQYF	TGTGCCAGCAGTTTAAAGTTTGAGGGACACTACCAAGAGACCCAGTACTTC
TRBV2	TRBJ1-2	-	-	CASSLQGPGYTF	TGTGCCAGCAGCCTACAGGGCCCCGGCTACACCTTC
TRBV29-1	TRBJ2-7	-	TRBD1	CSVGRGTGTYEQYF	TGCAGCGTTGGTCGGGGGACAGGGACCTACGAGCAGTACTTC
TRBV6-5	TRBJ2-7	-	TRBD2	CASSYLLAATYEQYF	TGTGCCAGCAGTTATCTACTAGCGGCTACCTACGAGCAGTACTTC
TRBV6-1	TRBJ2-1	-	-	CASSEGAHNEQFF	TGTGCCAGCAGTGAGGGGGCTCACAATGAGCAGTTCTTC
TRBV7-7	TRBJ2-5	-	TRBD2	CASSPNGLAGEVGETQYF	TGTGCTAGCAGTCCGAATGGACTAGCGGGAGAGGTCGGGGAGACCCAGTACTTC
TRBV7-9	TRBJ1-3	-	TRBD1	CASSPTGTGNTIYF	TGTGCCAGCAGCCCGACAGGGACTGGAAACACCATATATTTT
TRBV15	TRBJ2-1	-	-	CATSRDRNEQFF	TGTGCCACCAGCAGAGATCGAAATGAGCAGTTCTTC
TRBV6-5	TRBJ2-5	-	-	CASSRGGEPQETQYF	TGTGCCAGCAGTCGAGGGGGGGAGCCGCAAGAGACCCAGTACTTC
TRBV19	TRBJ1-1	-	-	CASSIDLRGATEAFF	TGTGCCAGTAGTATAGATCTTAGGGGGGCCACTGAAGCTTTCTTT
TRBV18	TRBJ2-1	-	-	CASSPRRDYEQFF	TGTGCCAGCTCACCACGGAGGGATTACGAGCAGTTCTTC
TRBV27	TRBJ2-1	-	-	CASSLRSIGLTNEQFF	TGTGCCAGCAGTTTACGGTCGATCGGACTAACCAATGAGCAGTTCTTC
TRBV9	TRBJ1-1	-	-	CASSVTVRSEAFF	TGTGCCAGCAGCGTAACGGTCAGGAGTGAAGCTTTCTTT
TRBV28	TRBJ2-4	-	TRBD1	CASSDRGNIQYF	TGTGCCAGCTCTGACAGGGGGAACATTCAGTACTTC
TRBV3-1/TRBV3-2	TRBJ2-5	few	-	CASSQEQRAETQYF	TGTGCCAGCAGTCAAGAGCAGCGGGCGGAGACCCAGTACTTC
TRBV12-3/TRBV12-4	TRBJ1-1	-	TRBD1	CASTNQGATEAFF	TGTGCCAGCACTAACCAGGGGGCCACTGAAGCTTTCTTT
TRBV19	TRBJ1-5	-	-	CASSIYGGMDQPQHF	TGTGCCAGTAGTATATACGGGGGGATGGATCAGCCCCAGCATTTT
TRBV3-1/TRBV3-2	TRBJ1-3	-	-	CASSREVHARNTIYF	TGTGCCAGCAGCCGAGAAGTTCACGCACGAAACACCATATATTTT
TRBV14	TRBJ2-7	-	TRBD1	CASSQNNRGRPYEQYF	TGTGCCAGCAGCCAGAATAACAGGGGGCGCCCCTACGAGCAGTACTTC
TRBV2	TRBJ1-4	once	-	CASSRRIGDLGGEKLFF	TGTGCCAGCAGTCGAAGGATCGGGGATTTAGGAGGTGAAAAACTGTTTTTT
TRBV6-2/TRBV6-3	TRBJ2-2	-	-	CASSPNTGELFF	TGTGCCAGCAGTCCGAACACCGGGGAGCTGTTTTTT
TRBV7-9	TRBJ2-7	-	TRBD1	CASSLTGTGVNEQYF	TGTGCCAGCAGCTTAACCGGGACAGGGGTGAACGAGCAGTACTTC